These 21 T cell receptor beta chains were all obtained from the same sample, sequenced in a study of blood T cell repertoires in COVID-19. Some clones are missing from TCRdb's copy, which holds only in-frame ones; the method was immunoSEQ multiplex PCR. Of about 190,000 clones detected, about 83% appear once; the ten largest clones hold less than 3.5%. The sample comprised PBMCs or T cells enriched from blood (not recorded which). These receptors were taken from a woman aged 25 to 39 who had been exposed to COVID-19.

The CDR3: CASSSGGMNTEAFF. The CDR3 region has the DNA TGTGCCAGCAGTTCTGGGGGGATGAACACTGAAGCTTTCTTT. The chain employs TRBV25-1 and TRBJ1-1; TRBD1 might be the D (5 bases). The CDR3 consists of 14 residues. Germline loops: CDR1 MGHDK, CDR2 SYGVNS. With 5 bases removed from V and 0 bases from J, the gap between germline ends came to 10 bases.

This clone was detected a few times. The rearrangement joins TRBV12-3 or TRBV12-4 to TRBJ1-2, with D maybe TRBD1 (5 bases). CDR3 size: 13 residues. V lost 3 bases and J lost 2, with 7 bases in between. The CDR3 protein is CASSFAGNYGYTF. CDR3 sequence (DNA): TGTGCCAGCAGTTTCGCAGGGAACTATGGCTACACCTTC.

The chain is built from TRBV16 and TRBJ1-2; D perhaps matches TRBD1 (5 bases). Trimming pared 4 bases from V and 4 bases from J, leaving 16 bases between. The CDR3 loop spans 15 amino acids. CDR1 KGHSY and CDR2 FQNENV come from the germline V gene. The DNA for the CDR3 is TGTGCCAGCAGCCCAAGCGGGGCTTTACGCTATGGCTACACCTTC. The encoded protein is CASSPSGALRYGYTF.

The CDR3 loop reads CASSVQGVSSYNEQFF. The CDR3 DNA sequence: TGTGCCAGTAGTGTACAGGGGGTTAGCTCCTACAATGAGCAGTTCTTC. J is TRBJ2-1 and V is TRBV19, with TRBD1 matching over 8 bases. The trim removed 5 bases at V and 0 bases at J, leaving 6 bases unmatched. Germline assignment: CDR1 LNHDA and CDR2 SQIVND (reference sequence). The CDR3 extends over 16 amino acids.

This clone was seen only a few times. The chain uses TRBV2 and TRBJ1-6; 9 bases match TRBD1. Trimming removed 7 bases from V and 1 base from J; junction bases left unmatched: 5. CDR1 is SNHLY, CDR2 FYNNEI, per germline. The length of the CDR3 is 16 residues. Here the CDR3 reads CASMGQGFSYNSPLHF. Here the CDR3 DNA reads TGTGCCAGCATGGGACAGGGTTTTTCCTATAATTCACCCCTCCACTTT. Looking up the rest from reference TRBV2 and TRBJ1-6 gives the full variable domain: EPEVTQTPSHQVTQMGQEVILRCVPISNHLYFYWYRQILGQKVEFLVSFYNNEISEKSEIFDDQFSVERPDGSNFTLKIRSTKLEDSAMYFCASMGQGFSYNSPLHFGNGTRLTVT.

The J gene is TRBJ2-3, the V gene TRBV6-5; 7 bases line up with TRBD2. Germline V lookup: CDR1 MNHEY, CDR2 SVGAGI. The CDR3 is 15 amino acids. With 2 bases clipped from V and 2 bases from J, the junction kept 4 bases outside the gene matches. CDR3 in amino acids: CASSYQAGFTDTQYF. CDR3 DNA: TGTGCCAGCAGTTACCAAGCGGGGTTCACAGATACGCAGTATTTT.

Only a few counts were recorded for this clone. The chain employs TRBV29-1 and TRBJ1-2; 8 bases map to TRBD1. Germline loops: CDR1 SQVTM, CDR2 ANQGSEA. Losses at the gene ends were 6 bases for V and 4 bases for J; bases not matched to a gene: 4. The CDR3 contains 12 residues. The CDR3 loop is CSVRTGSYGYTF. The DNA of the CDR3 is TGCAGCGTACGGACAGGGAGCTATGGCTACACCTTC.

The chain recombines TRBV30 with TRBJ1-3, with 8 nucleotides matching TRBD1. This CDR3 spans 14 amino acids. V shed 5 bases, J shed 2 bases, and the junction held 5 bases outside the gene matches. Germline-derived CDR1 and CDR2 are GTSNPN and SVGIG (reference sequence). CDR3 DNA: TGTGCCTGGTACGACAGGGGCCCTGGAAACACCATATATTTT. Protein: CAWYDRGPGNTIYF.

CDR3 amino acids: CASSVDGSMNTEAFF. The CDR3 bases are TGTGCCAGCAGCGTAGATGGCAGTATGAACACTGAAGCTTTCTTT. The rearrangement links TRBV9 to TRBJ1-1, with D hard to call. The germline gives CDR1 SGDLS, CDR2 YYNGEE. Trimming cost V 0 bases and J 0 bases, with 9 bases left between them. This CDR3 contains 15 residues.

CDR3 sequence (DNA): TGCGCCAGCAGTGGACAGGGTAATTCACCCCTCCACTTT. Encoded protein: CASSGQGNSPLHF. The V call is TRBV10-2, the J call TRBJ1-6; TRBD1 aligns across 7 bases. The CDR3 has 13 amino acids. J gave up 6 bases and V 4 bases, and 0 bases lay outside the gene matches. Germline V gene data show CDR1 as WSHSY and CDR2 as SAAADI.

This clone was seen only a few times. The gene calls are TRBV29-1 and TRBJ1-1, with D tentatively TRBD1 (5 bases). The CDR3 covers 13 residues. Germline V gives CDR1 SQVTM, CDR2 ANQGSEA. The V end was cut by 6 bases, the J end by 3 bases, with 14 bases between. The CDR3 DNA reads as TGCAGCGTCCGGTTCGGGGGAGACACTGAAGCTTTCTTT. This translates into CSVRFGGDTEAFF.

The gene calls are TRBV7-2 and TRBJ2-7, with a possible D match to TRBD2 (6 bases). CDR1 and CDR2 from the germline V gene are SGHTA and FQGNSA. The CDR3 has 15 amino acids. The ends were cut back, 5 bases at V and 3 bases at J, with 17 bases in the middle. CDR3 in DNA: TGTGCCAGCAGCCCACTAGCTTCTATCGGCTACGAGCAGTACTTC. It yields the protein CASSPLASIGYEQYF.

The V and J genes are TRBV6-5 and TRBJ1-1; the match to TRBD1 covers 9 bases. In germline, CDR1 is MNHEY, CDR2 SVGAGI. V lost 5 bases to trimming and J lost 3 bases; unmatched junction nucleotides: 7. There are 15 residues in the CDR3. The DNA for the CDR3 is TGTGCCAGCAGTACGCGACAGGGGGGACACACTGAAGCTTTCTTT. Amino acids: CASSTRQGGHTEAFF.

The V gene is TRBV14, the J gene TRBJ1-1; 11 nucleotides line up with TRBD1. J lost 5 bases, V lost 1 base, and 9 bases had no gene match. The V gene's germline CDR1 is SGHDN and CDR2 FVKESK. The CDR3 consists of 17 residues. CDR3 DNA: TGTGCCAGCAGCCAAGGTTGGGGGACAGGGGGAAGAACTGAAGCTTTCTTT. Translation gives CASSQGWGTGGRTEAFF.

This clone appeared a few times. The rearrangement uses TRBV11-2 and TRBJ1-3, with D unclear. CDR1 and CDR2 from the germline V gene are SGHAT and FQNNGV. The V end was cut by 3 bases, the J end by 1 base, with 7 bases between. The CDR3 sequence is 14 residues long. The CDR3 sequence is CASSFPSSGNTIYF. The CDR3 DNA reads TGTGCCAGCAGCTTCCCGAGTTCTGGAAACACCATATATTTT.

Only a few counts were recorded for this clone. V gene TRBV6-2 or TRBV6-3 combines with J gene TRBJ2-7; TRBD1 might be the D (6 bases). The V end was cut by 6 bases, the J end by 3 bases, with 15 bases between. This CDR3 spans 14 amino acids. Germline CDR1 and CDR2: MNHEY and SVGEGT. The CDR3 DNA reads as TGTGCCAGCAGCCCAGGGGTCCACCTCTACGAGCAGTACTTC. Its translation is CASSPGVHLYEQYF.

The chain uses TRBV2 and TRBJ1-1; no definite D call. Trimming cost V 4 bases and J 0 bases, with 6 bases left between them. CDR3 length: 13 amino acids. Germline values: CDR1 SNHLY, CDR2 FYNNEI. CDR3 amino acids: CASSVSVNTEAFF. The DNA of the CDR3 is TGTGCCAGCAGTGTTTCTGTGAACACTGAAGCTTTCTTT. Filled out from reference TRBV2 and TRBJ1-1, the complete variable domain reads EPEVTQTPSHQVTQMGQEVILRCVPISNHLYFYWYRQILGQKVEFLVSFYNNEISEKSEIFDDQFSVERPDGSNFTLKIRSTKLEDSAMYFCASSVSVNTEAFFGQGTRLTVV.

The CDR3 DNA reads TGTGCCAGTACCCTCACCCAGCGGAACACTGAAGCTTTCTTT. Protein product: CASTLTQRNTEAFF. This sequence joins TRBV19 and TRBJ1-1; D not resolved. Trimming took off 7 bases at V and 1 base at J, with 13 bases between the two ends. Per the germline V gene, CDR1 is LNHDA and CDR2 is SQIVND (reference sequence). This CDR3 is 14 amino acids long.

The chain employs TRBV29-1 and TRBJ2-1; 7 bases match TRBD2. The length of the CDR3 is 14 residues. V lost 3 bases and J lost 9; bases outside the gene matches: 11. Germline V gives CDR1 SQVTM, CDR2 ANQGSEA. The CDR3 DNA sequence: TGCAGCGTTGACGCGGGGGACCCCGTGGGTGAGCAGTTCTTC. The encoded protein is CSVDAGDPVGEQFF.

This clone was seen more than once but under ten times. The V and J genes are TRBV19 and TRBJ1-4, with TRBD1 as a possible D gene (5 bases). The CDR3 sequence is 12 residues long. Trimming removed 5 bases at V and 7 bases at J, with 8 bases between. Germline CDR1 reads LNHDA; CDR2 reads SQIVND (reference sequence). The CDR3 region has the DNA TGTGCCAGTAGTCCCGGGGGTGAAAAACTGTTTTTT. This gives the protein CASSPGGEKLFF.

The CDR3 sequence is CASSEFTSGGPDTQYF. CDR3 DNA sequence: TGTGCCAGCAGTGAATTTACTAGCGGGGGCCCAGATACGCAGTATTTT. This chain joins TRBV6-1 and TRBJ2-3, with TRBD2 matching over 11 bases. V gave up 2 bases and J gave up 4 bases; unmatched junction bases: 5. The CDR3 length is 16 residues. CDR1 is MNHNS and CDR2 is SASEGT in the germline V gene.